The 27 T cell receptor beta chains below were found in one sample sequenced in a study of T cells after yellow fever vaccination. TCRdb reprocessed the 5' RACE reads with MiXCR, giving one entry per CDR3 protein. The sample holds about 550,000 distinct CDR3 sequences; about a fifth are singletons and the top ten take over 11%. Sequenced material: PBMCs, taken 15 days after the yellow fever booster vaccination. These receptors came from a man younger than 45 who received the YFV17D yellow fever vaccine.

This clonotype was detected a few times. The chain uses TRBV27 and TRBJ1-1; TRBD1 matches 8 bases. Germline V gene data show CDR1 as MNHEY and CDR2 as SMNVEV (reference sequence). Trimming took 7 bases from V and 5 from J; bases not matched to a gene: 6. The CDR3 length is 13 residues. The chain's CDR3 is CASNNRGTTEAFF. Here the CDR3 DNA reads TGTGCCAGCAACAACAGGGGGACTACTGAAGCTTTCTTT.

This clonotype has more than one count but fewer than ten. The V and J genes are TRBV9 and TRBJ2-7; D is unresolved. The CDR3 totals 14 residues. Germline V gene lookup returns CDR1 SGDLS and CDR2 YYNGEE. V lost 2 bases to trimming and J lost 2 bases, with 11 bases between them. The CDR3 DNA sequence: TGTGCCAGCAGCGTGACACCAGGAACCTACGAGCAGTACTTC. Translating gives CASSVTPGTYEQYF.

This chain connects TRBV2 to TRBJ2-5; a weak D match, TRBD2 (6 bases). The CDR3 runs to 13 residues. V was pared by 8 bases and J by 4 bases, with 14 bases between. The germline CDR1 and CDR2 sequences are SNHLY and FYNNEI. The CDR3 DNA is TGTGCCAGCGGTGGCATGGAGGGAGAGACCCAGTACTTC. It translates to CASGGMEGETQYF.

This clonotype was recorded a few times. This chain connects TRBV20-1 to TRBJ1-1; no clear D. Trimming removed 1 base from V and 6 bases from J, with 21 bases in between. The CDR3 has 16 residues. The V gene's germline CDR1 is DFQATT and CDR2 SNEGSKA (reference sequence). The CDR3 here is CSARAGGSLRTAEAFF. The CDR3 nucleotides read TGCAGTGCTAGAGCGGGTGGAAGCCTACGTACCGCTGAAGCTTTCTTT.

The rearrangement uses TRBV5-1 and TRBJ2-7; D is possibly TRBD1 (5 bases). Per germline, CDR1 SGHRS and CDR2 YFSETQ. The CDR3 contains 14 residues. Trimming pared 5 bases from V and 2 bases from J, leaving 14 bases between. DNA for the CDR3: TGCGCCAGCAGACTTGAACCAGGGACCTACGAGCAGTACTTC. As protein: CASRLEPGTYEQYF.

There are a few counts of this clonotype. The chain employs TRBV5-1 and TRBJ1-1; D may be TRBD1 (6 bases). Germline assignment: CDR1 SGHRS and CDR2 YFSETQ. The CDR3 runs to 15 residues. Deletions cut 0 bases from V and 7 bases from J, with 16 bases between. CDR3 amino acids: CASSLGGTGGHEAFF. The DNA for the CDR3 is TGCGCCAGCAGCTTGGGAGGGACCGGGGGCCATGAAGCTTTCTTT. Supplemented by reference TRBV5-1 and TRBJ1-1, the full variable domain reads KAGVTQTPRYLIKTRGQQVTLSCSPISGHRSVSWYQQTPGQGLQFLFEYFSETQRNKGNFPGRFSGRQFSNSRSEMNVSTLELGDSALYLCASSLGGTGGHEAFFGQGTRLTVV.

This clonotype was picked up a small number of times. The chain combines TRBV6-5 with TRBJ1-5; tentatively, D is TRBD1 (5 bases). Germline V gives CDR1 MNHEY, CDR2 SVGAGI. Trimming removed 2 bases from V and 7 bases from J, with 9 bases in between. CDR3 length: 13 amino acids. In nucleotides, the CDR3 is TGTGCCAGCAGTTACCAGGGTGGACAGCCCCAGCATTTT. It translates to CASSYQGGQPQHF.

This chain links TRBV29-1 with TRBJ2-7; D assignment may be TRBD1 or TRBD2 (6 bases each). The germline V gene has CDR1 SQVTM and CDR2 ANQGSEA. Between the trimmed V and J ends, which lost 4 bases and 3 bases, there was a span of 10 bases. This CDR3 contains 12 residues. The CDR3 is CSVGRDNYEQYF. For the CDR3, the DNA is TGCAGCGTTGGGAGGGACAACTACGAGCAGTACTTC.

The chain joins TRBV29-1 to TRBJ1-5, with 7 bases identical to TRBD1. V was clipped by 4 bases and J by 5 bases; unmatched bases: 5. The CDR3 is made up of 13 amino acids. CDR1 SQVTM and CDR2 ANQGSEA come from the germline V gene. The DNA of the CDR3 is TGCAGCGTTGCAGGGGGAGGCGATCAGCCCCAGCATTTT. Translation: CSVAGGGDQPQHF.

This clonotype turned up a few times. The chain has TRBV11-2 and TRBJ1-1; D may be TRBD1 (6 bases). Trimming removed 2 bases from V and 6 bases from J, with 13 bases in between. The germline gives CDR1 SGHAT, CDR2 FQNNGV. The CDR3 extends over 14 amino acids. CDR3 nucleotide sequence: TGTGCCAGCAGCTTACAGGGGAGGATGGCTGAAGCTTTCTTT. It codes for CASSLQGRMAEAFF.

The V call is TRBV7-2, the J call TRBJ1-1, with 8 bases aligning to TRBD1. The V and J ends lost 5 bases and 5 bases, in that order; junction bases with no gene match: 10. Germline values: CDR1 SGHTA, CDR2 FQGNSA. This CDR3 is 15 amino acids long. CDR3 sequence (DNA): TGTGCCAGCAGCCAAAACAGGGGGGGCGGAACTGAAGCTTTCTTT. It translates to CASSQNRGGGTEAFF.

This rearrangement joins TRBV7-2 to TRBJ2-1; D is perhaps TRBD2 (6 bases). Germline V lookup: CDR1 SGHTA, CDR2 FQGNSA. Deletions cut 5 bases from V and 2 bases from J, with 7 bases between. This CDR3 spans 13 amino acids. CDR3 nucleotide sequence: TGTGCCAGCAGCGGGAGGACCTACAATGAGCAGTTCTTC. This gives the protein CASSGRTYNEQFF.

The chain is built from TRBV7-9 and TRBJ2-5; the match to TRBD2 covers 9 bases. This CDR3 is built from 17 residues. Germline CDR1 SEHNR, CDR2 FQNEAQ (reference sequence). V was clipped by 4 bases and J by 5 bases; unmatched bases: 14. CDR3 DNA: TGTGCCAGCAGCTCCAGATCTAGCGGGGACTTGAGGGAGACCCAGTACTTC. This gives the protein CASSSRSSGDLRETQYF.

This clonotype came up a few times. The rearrangement links TRBV20-1 to TRBJ1-2; no firm D call. The CDR3 spans 12 residues. Trimming took 3 bases from V and 7 from J, leaving 12 bases between them. Germline loops: CDR1 DFQATT, CDR2 SNEGSKA (reference sequence). CDR3: CSASPRTFGYTF. As DNA, the CDR3 is TGCAGTGCTAGCCCTAGAACCTTTGGCTACACCTTC.

This clonotype was seen a few times. The V and J genes are TRBV7-2 and TRBJ1-5; a weak D match, TRBD1 (5 bases). The CDR3 extends over 15 amino acids. V was cut by 5 bases and J by 3 bases, with 14 bases left in between. Per the germline V gene, CDR1 is SGHTA and CDR2 is FQGNSA. The CDR3 loop is CASSRAGVFNQPQHF. DNA of the CDR3: TGTGCCAGCAGCCGGGCGGGGGTTTTCAATCAGCCCCAGCATTTT.

The chain uses TRBV9 and TRBJ2-1; 9 bases are shared with TRBD1. In germline, CDR1 is SGDLS, CDR2 YYNGEE. The CDR3 runs to 14 residues. V lost 1 base and J lost 8; bases outside the gene matches: 4. The CDR3, as DNA: TGTGCCAGCAGCGTAATGACAGGGGGGGATGAGCAGTTCTTC. Amino acids: CASSVMTGGDEQFF.

The gene calls are TRBV30 and TRBJ2-3; 9 bases fit TRBD1. CDR3 length: 15 amino acids. The V gene end was trimmed by 0 bases and the J gene end by 6 bases; junction bases not matched to a gene: 7. Germline V gene data show CDR1 as GTSNPN and CDR2 as SVGIG (reference sequence). The CDR3, as DNA: TGTGCCTGGAGTGTATTGGGACAGGGTCGGGATACGCAGTATTTT. This gives the protein CAWSVLGQGRDTQYF.

The gene calls are TRBV6-2 or TRBV6-3 and TRBJ2-7, with TRBD2 matching 10 bases. Germline V gene data show CDR1 as MNHEY and CDR2 as SVGEGT. The CDR3 totals 13 residues. V trimming: 5 bases; J trimming: 5 bases; junction bases outside the gene matches: 3. CDR3 in DNA: TGTGCCAGCAGTGGACTAGCGGACGACGAGCAGTACTTC. It codes for CASSGLADDEQYF.

This clonotype has just a few counts. The chain employs TRBV29-1 and TRBJ1-1; TRBD1 is a possible D gene (5 bases). Looked up from germline, CDR1 is SQVTM and CDR2 is ANQGSEA. The CDR3 is made up of 10 amino acids. V lost 6 bases to trimming and J lost 10 bases, with 12 bases between them. The CDR3 loop is CSVDHGAAFF. DNA of the CDR3: TGCAGCGTCGACCATGGGGCAGCTTTCTTT.

This clonotype was seen a few times. The junction shows a germline mismatch at one end, possibly a read error. The V call is TRBV20-1, the J call TRBJ2-7, with TRBD2 identical over 10 bases. CDR3 length: 15 amino acids. Germline values: CDR1 DFQATT, CDR2 SNEGSKA (reference sequence). This CDR3 is CSAGDGSSGSSEQYF. CDR3 bases: TGCAGTGCTGGAGACGGGTCTAGCGGGAGTTCCGAGCAGTACTTC.

This clonotype has a handful of counts. The V call is TRBV20-1, the J call TRBJ2-1; 12 bases match TRBD2. Trimming cost V 8 bases and J 3 bases; bases outside gene matches: 8. This CDR3 has 15 amino acids. CDR1 and CDR2 (germline): DFQATT, SNEGSKA (reference sequence). CDR3 coding DNA: TGCAGTTCAAGACTAGCGGGAGTCCACTACAATGAGCAGTTCTTC. The encoded protein is CSSRLAGVHYNEQFF.

This chain joins TRBV12-3 or TRBV12-4 and TRBJ1-2; tentatively, D is TRBD1 (5 bases). The CDR3 has 15 amino acids. V dropped 3 bases and J dropped 7 bases, with 18 bases sitting between them. For the CDR3, the DNA is TGTGCCAGCAGTTTTTTTGGGGGTTGGGGCGGTGGCTACACCTTC. Residues: CASSFFGGWGGGYTF.

This clonotype showed up just a few times. The rearrangement uses TRBV7-6 and TRBJ2-7; tentative D call: TRBD2 (5 bases). The V gene's germline CDR1 is SGHVS and CDR2 FNYEAQ. V was trimmed by 2 bases and J by 6 bases, leaving 11 bases between them. The CDR3 runs 13 residues. DNA for the CDR3: TGTGCCAGCAGCTTAAGGGAGTTGGGCGAGCAGTACTTC. As protein: CASSLRELGEQYF.

This clonotype was counted a few times. The J gene is TRBJ2-1, the V gene TRBV19; 11 nucleotides agree with TRBD2. Trimming removed 3 bases from V and 6 bases from J; junction bases left unmatched: 7. The CDR3 is made up of 16 amino acids. Looked up from germline, CDR1 is LNHDA and CDR2 is SQIVND (reference sequence). CDR3 sequence reads: CASSIIAGGPGNEQFF. Here the CDR3 DNA reads TGTGCCAGTAGTATTATAGCGGGAGGGCCGGGCAATGAGCAGTTCTTC. Using reference TRBV19 and TRBJ2-1 for the parts outside the CDR3, the full variable domain is DGGITQSPKYLFRKEGQNVTLSCEQNLNHDAMYWYRQDPGQGLRLIYYSQIVNDFQKGDIAEGYSVSREKKESFPLTVTSAQKNPTAFYLCASSIIAGGPGNEQFFGPGTRLTVL.

This clonotype was recorded a few times. V and J are TRBV7-9 and TRBJ2-1; D is undetermined. V gave up 5 bases and J gave up 8 bases, with 1 base separating them. Germline V gene sequence: CDR1 SEHNR, CDR2 FQNEAQ (reference sequence). CDR3 length: 9 residues. CDR3 in amino acids: CASSDEQFF. Here the CDR3 DNA reads TGTGCCAGCAGCGATGAGCAGTTCTTC.

The chain combines TRBV29-1 with TRBJ2-3; TRBD2 matches 7 bases. This CDR3 is 14 amino acids long. The junction had 10 bases not matched to a gene; V was cut back by 6 bases and J by 4 bases. Germline values: CDR1 SQVTM, CDR2 ANQGSEA. For the CDR3, the DNA is TGCAGCGTAGGGGACGGCGGGAGTGCAGATACGCAGTATTTT. Amino acids: CSVGDGGSADTQYF.

This clonotype was counted once. The CDR3 DNA reads as TGTGCCAGCAGCTTAGGAACGTTTGGAGGGGAGCTGTTTTTT. Translated, it gives CASSLGTFGGELFF. The chain links TRBV7-9 to TRBJ2-2; no reliable D call. V shed 1 base and J shed 8 bases, with 11 bases lying between them. CDR1 SEHNR and CDR2 FQNEAQ come from the germline V gene (reference sequence). CDR3 length equals 14 residues.